Each of the 4 T cell receptor beta chains below was sequenced from the same sample in a study of T cell repertoires in cytomegalovirus infection. No antigen is known for these receptors. TCRdb used MiXCR to reprocess the reads, holding one entry per CDR3 protein. The repertoire holds about a million distinct CDR3 sequences, about a third seen once, with 13% in the top ten. The sequences come from cultured CD8+ T cells from PBMCs, collected from culture after CMV antigen stimulation. These TCRs come from a human donor in good health (CMV status not recorded). Some clones in this sample may be carry-over from other donors' samples.

This clonotype has ten or more counts. The genes are TRBV7-9 and TRBJ2-7, with D perhaps matching TRBD1 or TRBD2 (5 bases each). From germline, CDR1 is SEHNR and CDR2 FQNEAQ (reference sequence). V was pared by 5 bases and J by 2 bases, with 13 bases between. This CDR3 comprises 14 residues. The CDR3 DNA reads as TGTGCCAGCAGCCACGGGGCAGTCACCTACGAGCAGTACTTC. It is translated as CASSHGAVTYEQYF.

This clonotype was recorded at least ten times. This rearrangement joins TRBV6-2 or TRBV6-3 to TRBJ2-7, with D possibly matching TRBD2 (5 bases). This CDR3 spans 16 amino acids. Germline assignment: CDR1 MNHEY and CDR2 SVGEGT. V was pared by 1 base and J by 3 bases, with 16 bases between. The CDR3 DNA sequence: TGTGCCAGCAGTTACTTTCGAGAGGGAAAGGGCTACGAGCAGTACTTC. Amino acid sequence: CASSYFREGKGYEQYF.

The chain joins TRBV11-2 to TRBJ2-5; D is perhaps TRBD1 (5 bases). Trimming removed 5 bases from V and 2 bases from J, with 15 bases in between. Germline CDR1 reads SGHAT; CDR2 reads FQNNGV. The length of the CDR3 is 15 residues. CDR3 DNA sequence: TGTGCCAGCAGCCGACAGAAAGGGGTGCAAGAGACCCAGTACTTC. Amino acids: CASSRQKGVQETQYF. Combining the CDR3 with reference TRBV11-2 and TRBJ2-5 gives the whole variable domain EAGVAQSPRYKIIEKRQSVAFWCNPISGHATLYWYQQILGQGPKLLIQFQNNGVVDDSQLPKDRFSAERLKGVDSTLKIQPAKLEDSAVYLCASSRQKGVQETQYFGPGTRLLVL.

This clonotype was counted between two and nine times. V usage is TRBV7-9 and J usage is TRBJ2-1; 10 positions agree with TRBD2. V dropped 7 bases and J dropped 5; count of bases not matched to a gene: 14. Germline V CDR1 and CDR2: SEHNR, FQNEAQ (reference sequence). CDR3 length equals 17 residues. The CDR3: CASTQPGLAIWDNEQFF. The CDR3 coding sequence is TGTGCCAGCACCCAACCGGGACTAGCGATCTGGGACAATGAGCAGTTCTTC.